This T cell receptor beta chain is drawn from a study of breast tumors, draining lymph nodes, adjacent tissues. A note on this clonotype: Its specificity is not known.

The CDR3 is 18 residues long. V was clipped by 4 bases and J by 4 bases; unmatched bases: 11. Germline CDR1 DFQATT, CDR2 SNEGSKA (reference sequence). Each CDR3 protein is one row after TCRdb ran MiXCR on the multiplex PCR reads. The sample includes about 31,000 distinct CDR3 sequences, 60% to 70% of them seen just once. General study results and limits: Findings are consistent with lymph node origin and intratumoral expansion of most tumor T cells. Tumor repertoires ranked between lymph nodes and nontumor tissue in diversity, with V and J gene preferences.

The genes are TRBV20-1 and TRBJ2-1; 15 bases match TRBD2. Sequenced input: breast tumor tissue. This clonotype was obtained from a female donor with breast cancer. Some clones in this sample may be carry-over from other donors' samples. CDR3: CSAMWTSGRASLYNEQFF. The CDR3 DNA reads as TGCAGTGCTATGTGGACTAGCGGGAGGGCCTCCCTATACAATGAGCAGTTCTTC.